This T cell receptor beta chain emerged from a study of a mutant IDH1 vaccine in newly diagnosed glioma. CDR1 MGHRA and CDR2 YSYEKL come from the germline V gene. Trimming took off 0 bases at V and 6 bases at J, with 15 bases between the two ends. CDR3 length: 15 amino acids. A remark on this clone: Its specificity is unknown.

Only in-frame clones appear in the TCRdb table, and some are missing; sequencing was by immunoSEQ multiplex PCR. The sample has over 30,000 clones; about 80% are singletons. Time point given: week 5, during vaccination. Doses comprised 300 ug of mutant IDH1 20-mer peptide each, plus topical imiquimod. The receptor comes from a young man with glioma. This sequence joins TRBV4-1 and TRBJ2-7; possible D gene TRBD1, 5 bases. The source material was PBMCs, sampled from a glioma patient whose treatment included an IDH1 peptide vaccine. The CDR3 region has the DNA TGCGCCAGCAGCCAAGAGACAGCTCGTCCTACCGAGCAGTACTTC. Residues: CASSQETARPTEQYF.